The 18 T cell receptor beta chains in this list originate from one sample, sequenced in a study of cytomegalovirus exposure and HLA in healthy donors. The PCR employed 60 Vbeta primers together with 13 Jbeta primers. Repertoires were generated with immunoSEQ multiplex PCR, while TCRdb's copy carries only in-frame clones and drops some. The sample consists of over 40,000 clones, 87% of them appearing once. Specimen: PBMCs. The receptor source for this set is a woman in her thirties or forties in good health and CMV-seropositive.

The sample holds one count of this clone. The chain has TRBV5-1 and TRBJ1-1, with no clear D. Germline loops: CDR1 SGHRS, CDR2 YFSETQ. Trimming left V 4 bases short and J 11 bases short, with 24 bases between. CDR3 size: 15 residues. The DNA for the CDR3 is TGCGCCAGCAGCCCCTACAGTGCCGCACTTGGGCGCGCTTTCTTT. Translating gives CASSPYSAALGRAFF.

CDR3 sequence reads: CASSQSWLSEAFF. CDR3 nucleotide sequence: TGTGCCAGCAGCCAGTCGTGGCTGTCTGAAGCTTTCTTT. This chain uses TRBV7-9 with TRBJ1-1; the D is unclear. Germline CDR1 SEHNR, CDR2 FQNEAQ (reference sequence). This CDR3 comprises 13 residues. The V end was cut by 5 bases, the J end by 6 bases, with 13 bases between.

The genes are TRBV28 and TRBJ2-7; D is possibly TRBD2 (6 bases). Germline V CDR1 and CDR2: MDHEN, SYDVKM. V was trimmed by 8 bases and J by 4 bases, leaving 18 bases between them. The CDR3 loop spans 14 amino acids. The CDR3 loop is CASYTPGEDYEQYF. In DNA form, the CDR3 reads TGTGCCAGCTATACCCCCGGGGAGGATTACGAGCAGTACTTC. The entire variable domain, with the rest obtained from reference TRBV28 and TRBJ2-7, is as follows: DVKVTQSSRYLVKRTGEKVFLECVQDMDHENMFWYRQDPGLGLRLIYFSYDVKMKEKGDIPEGYSVSREKKERFSLILESASTNQTSMYLCASYTPGEDYEQYFGPGTRLTVT.

The CDR3 DNA is TGTGCCAGCAGCTTAAGGGGAGAAAGGTCGGAGACCCAGTACTTC. Residues: CASSLRGERSETQYF. The genes are TRBV7-3 and TRBJ2-5; possible D gene TRBD2, 5 bases. The CDR3 length is 15 residues. Trimming cost V 1 base and J 5 bases, with 14 bases left between them. Germline V lookup: CDR1 SGHTA, CDR2 FQGTGA.

The chain is built from TRBV6-5 and TRBJ2-7; 7 bases agree with TRBD1. CDR3 length: 15 amino acids. The germline V gene encodes CDR1 MNHEY and CDR2 SVGAGI. The trim removed 6 bases at V and 6 bases at J, leaving 14 bases unmatched. The CDR3: CASSRPRTGDGEQYF. In DNA, the CDR3 is TGTGCCAGCAGCCGCCCCCGGACAGGTGACGGCGAGCAGTACTTC.

The CDR3 here is CASSLGGGYNEQFF. Written as DNA, the CDR3 is TGTGCCAGCAGCTTAGGAGGCGGGTACAATGAGCAGTTCTTC. The rearrangement uses TRBV11-3 and TRBJ2-1; TRBD2 might be the D (5 bases). CDR3 size: 14 residues. The V and J ends lost 1 base and 4 bases respectively, with 8 bases between them. Germline CDR1 SGHNT, CDR2 YENEEA.

The J gene is TRBJ1-2, the V gene TRBV21-1. TRBV21-1 is annotated as a pseudogene. The CDR3 consists of 10 residues. The CDR3 sequence: CASGEYGYTF. The CDR3 DNA sequence: TGTGCCAGCGGAGAGTATGGCTACACCTTC.

The V call is TRBV9, the J call TRBJ1-1; D unresolved. Deletions cut 0 bases from V and 4 bases from J, with 10 bases between. This CDR3 region has 14 residues. Germline values: CDR1 SGDLS, CDR2 YYNGEE. The CDR3 spells CASSVALRGTEAFF. Written as DNA, the CDR3 is TGTGCCAGCAGCGTAGCTTTGAGAGGCACTGAAGCTTTCTTT.

The V call is TRBV2, the J call TRBJ1-2; D is perhaps TRBD1 (5 bases). Germline assignment: CDR1 SNHLY and CDR2 FYNNEI. The CDR3 runs 14 residues. V was shortened by 6 bases and J by 1 base, with 12 bases between the two germline ends. CDR3 amino acids: CASSWGGLNYGYTF. The CDR3 DNA reads as TGTGCCAGCAGCTGGGGGGGACTTAACTATGGCTACACCTTC.

This clone was found once. The rearrangement uses TRBV6-6 and TRBJ2-3; 12 bases fit TRBD2. The CDR3 is 14 residues long. The J segment lost 3 bases and the V segment lost 6 bases, leaving 1 base of the junction unmatched. From germline, CDR1 is MNHNY and CDR2 SVGAGI (reference sequence). Here the CDR3 DNA reads TGTGCCAGCAGCCTAGCGGGAGGGACAGATACGCAGTATTTT. Translated: CASSLAGGTDTQYF.

The genes are TRBV2 and TRBJ1-2, with a weak D call TRBD1 (6 bases). V was pared by 5 bases and J by 2 bases, with 9 bases between. The length of the CDR3 is 13 residues. Germline lookup yields CDR1 SNHLY and CDR2 FYNNEI. The CDR3, as DNA: TGTGCCAGCAGTACCGACAGGAACTATGGCTACACCTTC. Its protein is CASSTDRNYGYTF.

Notes on this clone: Because the CDR3's place on the DNA is in doubt, the DNA is left out and the CDR3 is given as listed by TCRdb. The chain recombines TRBV10-1 with TRBJ1-1; the DNA was not compared with TRBD1, the D call given in the table. CDR1 and CDR2 (germline): WNHNN, SYGVQD (reference sequence). A total of 22 residues make up the CDR3, ends included. Here the CDR3 reads CASSEATDPSTEAFFGSTEAFF.

The V gene is TRBV14, the J gene TRBJ1-1; D remains ambiguous. Trimming cost V 2 bases and J 3 bases, with 7 bases left between them. There are 13 residues in the CDR3. Germline-derived CDR1 and CDR2 are SGHDN and FVKESK. The CDR3 bases are TGTGCCAGCAGCCAAAGCGGTCACACTGAAGCTTTCTTT. Translated, it gives CASSQSGHTEAFF.

The chain recombines TRBV7-6 with TRBJ2-7; TRBD1 matches at 8 bases. The junction had 6 bases not matched to a gene; V was cut back by 4 bases and J by 4 bases. The CDR3 consists of 14 residues. The V gene's germline CDR1 is SGHVS and CDR2 FNYEAQ. The DNA for the CDR3 is TGTGCCAGCAGCTGGGACCAGGGGGCGTACGAGCAGTACTTC. This encodes CASSWDQGAYEQYF.

This clone was detected only once. The chain employs TRBV4-1 and TRBJ1-6, with TRBD1 as a possible D gene (6 bases). The CDR3 has 15 residues. Germline loops: CDR1 MGHRA, CDR2 YSYEKL. Trimming stripped 0 bases from V and 5 bases from J, with 8 bases between. In DNA, the CDR3 is TGCGCCAGCAGCCAAGACAGGGGAAATAATTCACCCCTCCACTTT. It codes for CASSQDRGNNSPLHF.

The CDR3 loop is CASSPDRRNQPQHF. DNA of the CDR3: TGTGCCAGCAGCCCCGACAGGAGGAATCAGCCCCAGCATTTT. The chain couples TRBV27 to TRBJ1-5, with D possibly matching TRBD1 (6 bases). Germline CDR1 MNHEY, CDR2 SMNVEV (reference sequence). This CDR3 comprises 14 residues. Trimming left V 6 bases short and J 4 bases short, with 13 bases between.

The table lists this clone with a few counts. The rearrangement links TRBV30 to TRBJ2-1; the match to TRBD2 covers 12 bases. CDR1 is GTSNPN and CDR2 is SVGIG in the germline V gene (reference sequence). CDR3 length: 14 amino acids. V shed 3 bases, J shed 15 bases, and the junction held 12 bases outside the gene matches. DNA of the CDR3: TGTGCCTGGAGCCCCCCCCAACTAGCGGGGGGTGGGTTCTTC. Its translation: CAWSPPQLAGGGFF.

The chain combines TRBV18 with TRBJ1-3, with D unclear. The CDR3 extends over 15 amino acids. The germline V gene has CDR1 KGHSH and CDR2 LQKENI. V was trimmed by 2 bases and J by 0 bases, leaving 8 bases between them. The DNA for the CDR3 is TGTGCCAGCTCACCAGAGGAGAGCTCTGGAAACACCATATATTTT. Translating it yields CASSPEESSGNTIYF.